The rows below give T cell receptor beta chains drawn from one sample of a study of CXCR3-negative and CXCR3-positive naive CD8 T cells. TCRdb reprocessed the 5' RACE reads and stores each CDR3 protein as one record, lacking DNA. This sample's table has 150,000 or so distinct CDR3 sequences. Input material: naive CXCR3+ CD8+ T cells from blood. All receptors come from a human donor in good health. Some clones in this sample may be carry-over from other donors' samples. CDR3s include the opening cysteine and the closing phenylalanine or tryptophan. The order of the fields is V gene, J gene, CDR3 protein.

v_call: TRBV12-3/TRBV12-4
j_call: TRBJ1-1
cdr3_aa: CASKRGDSDTEAFF

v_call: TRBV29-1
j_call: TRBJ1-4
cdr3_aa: CSVAGARGEEKLFF

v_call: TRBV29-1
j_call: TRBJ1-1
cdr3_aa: CSVGQLKTEAFF

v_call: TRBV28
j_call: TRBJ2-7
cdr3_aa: CASSRMTNLHPEQYF

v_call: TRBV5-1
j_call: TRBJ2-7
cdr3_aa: CASSLVDRRNEQYF

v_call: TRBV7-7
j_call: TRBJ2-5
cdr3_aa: CASSRTRVGETQYF

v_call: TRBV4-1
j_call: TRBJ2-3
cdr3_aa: CASSQADYITDTQYF

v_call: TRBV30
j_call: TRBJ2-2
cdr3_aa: CAWSVKTTGELFF

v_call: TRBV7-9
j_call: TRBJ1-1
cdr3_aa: CASSLGGGLNTEAFF

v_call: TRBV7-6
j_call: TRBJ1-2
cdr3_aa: CASSLEGGLSLGYTF

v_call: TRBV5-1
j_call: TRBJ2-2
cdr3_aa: CASSSGGANTGELFF

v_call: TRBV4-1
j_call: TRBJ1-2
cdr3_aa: CASSKYRTGGYTF

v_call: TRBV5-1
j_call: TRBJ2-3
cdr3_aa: CASSLRRGTSVDTQYF

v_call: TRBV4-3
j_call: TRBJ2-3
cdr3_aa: CASSQGEGSLDTQYF

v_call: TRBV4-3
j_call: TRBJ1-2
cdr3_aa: CASSQDPGATDGYTF

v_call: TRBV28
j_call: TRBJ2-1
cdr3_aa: CASSFFGRMKNNEQFF

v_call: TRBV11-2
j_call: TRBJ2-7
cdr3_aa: CASSLWGGYPSYEQYF

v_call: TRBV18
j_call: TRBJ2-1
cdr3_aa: CASSPRDRVYNEQFF

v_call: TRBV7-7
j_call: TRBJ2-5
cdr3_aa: CASSISSGTEETQYF

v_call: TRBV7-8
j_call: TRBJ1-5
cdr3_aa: CASSGGTAPMGPQHF

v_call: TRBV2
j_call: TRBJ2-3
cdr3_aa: CASSDPAGITDTQYF

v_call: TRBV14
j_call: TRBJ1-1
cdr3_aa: CASSIGSTEAFF

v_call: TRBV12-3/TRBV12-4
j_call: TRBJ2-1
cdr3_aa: CASSLVPTYNEQFF

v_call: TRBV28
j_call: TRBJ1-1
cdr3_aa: CASSFHRVNTEAFF

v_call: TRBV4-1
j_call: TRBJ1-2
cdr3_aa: CASSQLFYGYTF

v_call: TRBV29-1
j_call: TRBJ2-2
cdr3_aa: CSITANTGELFF

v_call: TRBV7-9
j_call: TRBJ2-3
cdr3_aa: CASSSADFYTDTQYF

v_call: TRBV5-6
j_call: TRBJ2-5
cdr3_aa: CASSLGTGWETQYF